A selection of T cell receptor beta chains follows, all from one sample in a study of cytomegalovirus exposure and HLA in healthy donors. Assay: immunoSEQ multiplex PCR; the TCRdb copy retains only in-frame clones and omits some. The sample contains around 76,000 clones, around three quarters of which appear only once. Sequencing was performed on PBMCs. The receptor set was obtained from a woman aged 45-65 years in good health and CMV-seropositive. Each CDR3 is given with its conserved first and last residue. The order of the fields is V gene, J gene, CDR3 length, D gene, clone size, CDR3 protein, CDR3 DNA. The D gene is left open where the match is weak. Some rows have no size entry. The others give once, few or many, or a class for an expanded clone.

TRBV7-7,TRBJ2-2,14,NA,once,CASSTMADTGELFF,TGTGCCAGCAGCACAATGGCTGACACCGGGGAGCTGTTTTTT
TRBV6-6,TRBJ1-4,15,NA,NA,CASSLLQLTNEKLFF,TGTGCCAGCAGTCTCCTACAGCTAACTAATGAAAAACTGTTTTTT
TRBV7-8,TRBJ2-2,16,TRBD2,NA,CASSPTGLANTGELFF,TGTGCCAGCAGCCCAACGGGACTAGCGAACACCGGGGAGCTGTTTTTT
TRBV4-3,TRBJ1-3,15,NA,NA,CASSQDRGFGNTIYF,TGCGCCAGCAGCCAAGATCGGGGGTTCGGAAACACCATATATTTT
TRBV6-1,TRBJ1-1,14,TRBD1,once,CASIVFGTGGEAFF,TGTGCCAGCATTGTTTTCGGGACAGGGGGTGAAGCTTTCTTT
TRBV5-1,TRBJ1-6,14,TRBD1,NA,CASSPTQGYSPLHF,TGCGCCAGCAGCCCAACACAGGGGTATTCACCCCTCCACTTT
TRBV4-3,TRBJ1-2,15,NA,NA,CASSQGSRDAYGYTF,TGCGCCAGCAGCCAAGGAAGCAGGGATGCCTATGGCTACACCTTC
TRBV19,TRBJ2-1,16,TRBD2,NA,CASKGRERGGYNEQFF,TGTGCCAGCAAAGGGCGGGAGAGGGGAGGGTACAATGAGCAGTTCTTC
TRBV4-1,TRBJ2-4,19,TRBD2,NA,CASSQDSSGGGLAKNIQYF,TGCGCCAGCAGCCAAGACTCTAGCGGGGGCGGTTTAGCCAAAAACATTCAGTACTTC
TRBV7-2,TRBJ2-4,17,TRBD2,NA,CASSPLGSLAGVNIQYF,TGTGCCAGCAGCCCCTTGGGGTCTTTAGCGGGAGTTAACATTCAGTACTTC
TRBV27,TRBJ1-5,15,NA,NA,CASRGGEESNQPQHF,TGTGCCAGCCGGGGGGGGGAAGAAAGCAATCAGCCCCAGCATTTT
TRBV28,TRBJ2-5,14,NA,few,CASSLGRGDETQYF,TGTGCCAGCAGTTTGGGCAGGGGTGATGAGACCCAGTACTTC
TRBV27,TRBJ2-1,15,NA,NA,CASSFPPAGDNEQFF,TGTGCCAGCAGTTTTCCCCCGGCAGGGGACAATGAGCAGTTCTTC
TRBV6-1,TRBJ1-1,14,NA,NA,CASSAQTGNTEAFF,TGTGCCAGCAGTGCGCAAACAGGGAACACTGAAGCTTTCTTT
TRBV4-1,TRBJ2-7,14,NA,NA,CASSLEGGSYEQYF,TGCGCCAGCAGCCTCGAAGGGGGCTCCTACGAGCAGTACTTC
TRBV18,TRBJ1-6,16,NA,NA,CASSPLGQATNSPLHF,TGTGCCAGCTCACCATTGGGGCAGGCCACTAATTCACCCCTCCACTTT
TRBV7-9,TRBJ1-2,13,TRBD1,few,CASSPDRVNGYTF,TGTGCCAGCAGTCCCGACAGGGTCAATGGCTACACCTTC
TRBV18,TRBJ1-2,15,TRBD1,few,CASSPRQGEHYGYTF,TGTGCCAGCTCACCTCGACAGGGGGAACACTATGGCTACACCTTC
TRBV2,TRBJ1-1,14,TRBD1,NA,CASSADRGRTEAFF,TGTGCCAGCAGTGCGGACAGGGGAAGGACTGAAGCTTTCTTT
TRBV11-2,TRBJ2-3,12,NA,NA,CASSLELDTQYF,TGTGCCAGCAGCTTAGAACTGGATACGCAGTATTTT
TRBV10-1,TRBJ2-1,15,NA,few,CASSQLERSGNEQFF,TGCGCCAGCAGTCAACTAGAAAGGTCAGGAAATGAGCAGTTCTTC
TRBV5-6,TRBJ2-5,16,TRBD2,NA,CASSLDGTSGEETQYF,TGTGCCAGCAGCTTGGATGGGACTAGCGGGGAAGAGACCCAGTACTTC
TRBV4-1,TRBJ2-5,15,TRBD1,once,CASSRNRDSQETQYF,TGCGCCAGCAGCCGGAACCGGGACAGCCAAGAGACCCAGTACTTC
TRBV27,TRBJ2-5,17,TRBD2,NA,CASSLLPSGAGQETQYF,TGTGCCAGCAGTTTACTGCCTAGCGGGGCGGGCCAAGAGACCCAGTACTTC
TRBV7-8,TRBJ2-6,15,NA,NA,CASSLGAPGANVLTF,TGTGCCAGCAGCTTAGGGGCCCCCGGGGCCAACGTCCTGACTTTC
TRBV5-1,TRBJ2-6,16,TRBD2,NA,CASSLTSGRGANVLTF,TGCGCCAGCAGCTTGACTAGCGGGAGAGGGGCCAACGTCCTGACTTTC
TRBV28,TRBJ1-3,15,NA,NA,CASSSTSSSGNTIYF,TGTGCCAGCAGTTCGACATCGAGCTCTGGAAACACCATATATTTT
TRBV7-9,TRBJ1-2,13,NA,NA,CASSQQGDGGYTF,TGTGCCAGCAGCCAACAGGGAGACGGCGGCTACACCTTC
TRBV30,TRBJ1-4,13,NA,NA,CAWSERGQEKLFF,TGTGCCTGGAGTGAACGGGGTCAGGAAAAACTGTTTTTT
TRBV5-6,TRBJ2-7,15,NA,NA,CASSLGLASSYEQYF,TGTGCCAGCAGCTTGGGCTTAGCAAGCTCCTACGAGCAGTACTTC
TRBV29-1,TRBJ2-5,13,TRBD2,NA,CSVAPSGSETQYF,TGCAGCGTTGCTCCTAGCGGGTCAGAGACCCAGTACTTC
TRBV5-4,TRBJ2-7,16,TRBD1,NA,CASSLTGGGSSYEQYF,TGTGCCAGCAGCCTTACAGGGGGTGGGAGCTCCTACGAGCAGTACTTC
TRBV9,TRBJ1-1,14,NA,NA,CASSVEHQNTEAFF,TGTGCCAGCAGCGTAGAACACCAGAACACTGAAGCTTTCTTT
TRBV27,TRBJ2-2,12,NA,large,CASSFSTGELFF,TGTGCCAGCAGTTTTAGCACCGGGGAGCTGTTTTTT
TRBV19,TRBJ1-1,8,NA,few,CARRKAFF,TGTGCCAGGAGAAAAGCTTTCTTT
TRBV14,TRBJ2-6,16,NA,few,CASSSDRHSGANVLTF,TGTGCCAGCAGCTCGGACAGACACTCTGGGGCCAACGTCCTGACTTTC
TRBV30,TRBJ2-3,15,TRBD2,once,CAWNEAGGPVDTQYF,TGTGCCTGGAATGAGGCGGGGGGGCCAGTAGATACGCAGTATTTT
TRBV15,TRBJ1-2,13,NA,NA,CATSPDRNYGYTF,TGTGCCACCAGCCCTGACAGGAACTATGGCTACACCTTC
TRBV7-2,TRBJ2-7,13,NA,NA,CASSLPTDYEQYF,TGTGCCAGCAGCTTACCGACAGACTACGAGCAGTACTTC
TRBV7-9,TRBJ2-5,15,TRBD1,NA,CASSFAQQGAETQYF,TGTGCCAGCAGCTTTGCCCAACAGGGGGCAGAGACCCAGTACTTC
TRBV4-1,TRBJ2-5,19,TRBD2,NA,CASSPRDPLLAGAQETQYF,TGCGCCAGCAGCCCCCGGGACCCGCTACTAGCGGGAGCCCAAGAGACCCAGTACTTC
TRBV19,TRBJ1-6,16,TRBD1,NA,CASSIQPGQAISPLHF,TGTGCCAGTAGTATTCAACCGGGACAGGCGATATCACCCCTCCACTTT
TRBV7-6,TRBJ2-5,13,NA,once,CASSLTGTPTQYF,TGTGCCAGCAGCTTAACCGGGACACCGACCCAGTACTTC
TRBV29-1,TRBJ2-1,11,TRBD1,NA,CSVQGANEQFF,TGCAGCGTACAGGGGGCTAATGAGCAGTTCTTC
TRBV21-1,TRBJ2-3,18,NA,NA,CASSLWVAGGPSLDTQYF,TGTGCCAGCAGCTTATGGGTAGCGGGAGGGCCAAGTCTAGATACGCAGTATTTT
TRBV27,TRBJ2-1,15,NA,NA,CASRSGVTFYNEQFF,TGTGCCAGCAGATCAGGCGTTACTTTCTACAATGAGCAGTTCTTC
TRBV28,TRBJ1-2,15,NA,NA,CASSSSGSQVYGYTF,TGTGCCAGCAGTTCATCCGGGTCCCAAGTCTATGGCTACACCTTC
TRBV18,TRBJ1-1,11,NA,NA,CASSLETEAFF,TGTGCCAGCTCTCTAGAGACTGAAGCTTTCTTT
TRBV5-4,TRBJ1-2,14,NA,NA,CASSRTDFNYGYTF,TGTGCCAGCAGCCGGACAGATTTTAACTATGGCTACACCTTC
TRBV18,TRBJ1-6,14,TRBD1,NA,CASSPPGQNSPLHF,TGTGCCAGCTCACCACCGGGACAGAATTCACCCCTCCACTTT
TRBV28,TRBJ2-5,12,NA,NA,CASDSAQETQYF,TGTGCCAGCGACAGTGCCCAAGAGACCCAGTACTTC
TRBV10-3,TRBJ2-2,13,NA,NA,CAISLQGSPELFF,TGTGCCATCAGTTTACAGGGTTCGCCGGAGCTGTTTTTT
TRBV28,TRBJ1-6,16,TRBD1,NA,CAIRGRLGYGNSPLHF,TGTGCCATCAGGGGGCGCCTGGGGTATGGGAATTCACCCCTCCACTTT